A single sample gave rise to the 6 T cell receptor beta chains below, sequenced in a study of graft-versus-host responses after intestinal transplantation. Their cognate antigens are unknown. Measured with immunoSEQ multiplex PCR; TCRdb has only the in-frame clones, and not every one. The sample has about 120,000 clones, about nine tenths seen once; the top ten hold about 0.18%. This specimen consisted of unstimulated CD4+ T cells sorted from spleen or lymph node cells, obtained before intestinal transplant. Every receptor here comes from a human donor who received an intestinal transplant.

The chain links TRBV6-5 to TRBJ1-1; tentative D call: TRBD1 (6 bases). Germline CDR1 MNHEY, CDR2 SVGAGI. V was cut by 7 bases and J by 1 base, with 16 bases left in between. The CDR3 covers 15 residues. The DNA of the CDR3 is TGTGCCAGCACCCGGACAGCGACATCGAACACTGAAGCTTTCTTT. It codes for CASTRTATSNTEAFF.

The V gene is TRBV29-1, the J gene TRBJ2-3; TRBD2 might be the D (5 bases). The V end was cut by 3 bases, the J end by 0 bases, with 7 bases between. The germline V gene encodes CDR1 SQVTM and CDR2 ANQGSEA. The CDR3 is 13 residues long. The CDR3 loop reads CSVEVASTDTQYF. The CDR3 region has the DNA TGCAGCGTTGAGGTAGCGAGCACAGATACGCAGTATTTT.

The rearrangement joins TRBV10-2 to TRBJ1-6; no firm D call. The ends were cut back, 7 bases at V and 11 bases at J, with 18 bases in the middle. This CDR3 is 14 amino acids long. Looked up from germline, CDR1 is WSHSY and CDR2 is SAAADI. CDR3 region: CASKDNSRTAPLHF. CDR3 sequence (DNA): TGCGCCAGCAAAGACAACAGCCGAACGGCACCCCTCCACTTT.

The chain combines TRBV5-5 with TRBJ1-2, with D possibly matching TRBD1 (6 bases). The germline V gene encodes CDR1 SGHKS and CDR2 YYEKEE (reference sequence). V dropped 1 base and J dropped 1 base, with 17 bases sitting between them. The CDR3 is 17 residues long. The CDR3 bases are TGTGCCAGCAGCTTGTATTCAGGGGTCCGGATTAACTATGGCTACACCTTC. The encoded protein is CASSLYSGVRINYGYTF.

This sequence joins TRBV5-1 and TRBJ2-1, with D perhaps TRBD2 (6 bases). V was pared by 5 bases and J by 0 bases, with 15 bases between. CDR1 and CDR2 (germline): SGHRS, YFSETQ. This CDR3 spans 16 amino acids. CDR3 protein: CASSLRLVSSYNEQFF. CDR3 sequence (DNA): TGCGCCAGCAGTCTCAGACTAGTGAGCTCCTACAATGAGCAGTTCTTC.

The V and J genes are TRBV11-2 and TRBJ1-6; 8 bases line up with TRBD1. Germline CDR1 SGHAT, CDR2 FQNNGV. CDR3 length: 13 residues. V shed 5 bases, J shed 10 bases, and the junction held 4 bases outside the gene matches. The CDR3: CASSPGQGSPLHF. CDR3 coding DNA: TGTGCCAGCAGCCCCGGACAGGGCTCACCCCTCCACTTT. Full variable domain (missing parts from reference TRBV11-2 and TRBJ1-6): EAGVAQSPRYKIIEKRQSVAFWCNPISGHATLYWYQQILGQGPKLLIQFQNNGVVDDSQLPKDRFSAERLKGVDSTLKIQPAKLEDSAVYLCASSPGQGSPLHFGNGTRLTVT.